This TCR beta chain was sequenced during a study of blood T cells in healthy people across ages. A sample-barcoded 5' primer and a J-beta primer mix were used in a second PCR of about 6 to 11 cycles. TCRdb reanalysed the 5' RACE reads using MiXCR and keeps one entry per CDR3 protein. The table shows around 1,000,000 distinct CDR3 sequences, with under 30% occurring only once. Germline lookup yields CDR1 LGHNA and CDR2 YSLEER. CDR3 length: 16 residues. These data were likewise used in another study, on T cells of mothers and their children.

The source material was blood. V usage is TRBV4-3 and J usage is TRBJ2-5, with D perhaps TRBD2 (5 bases). Matching the DNA end better, TRBJ2-1 makes the J call doubtful. The TCR was taken from a girl aged 2-10 years in good health. The CDR3 loop reads CASSQGRWTLEVEQFF. CDR3 in DNA: TGCGCCAGCAGCCAAGGTCGCTGGACCCTGGAGGTTGAGCAGTTCTTC.